The 2 T cell receptor beta chains reported below all come from one sample, sequenced in a study of post-analysis software for immune sequencing data (dated by TCRdb to the mid-2010s). The investigation overall reported the following: Patients showed significantly higher frequencies than controls for five TRBV segments, among them TRBV5-6, TRBV5-1 and TRBV20-1.

The library was built by means of PCR. Data came from an Illumina HiSeq 2500. To reduce PCR and sequencing biases, unique molecular identifiers were built into the TCR beta cDNA libraries. TCRdb itself trimmed the public reads at Q25 with fastp, ran MiXCR and retained productive beta chains. Here each entry gathers all rows of one CDR3 protein and keeps the most common genes and DNA. The sample table records hundreds of thousands of distinct CDR3 sequences; 25% to 30% of these occur just once. The ten most abundant clones make up roughly 0.57% of the sample. Their antigens remain unidentified. The specimen was blood. The receptors originated from a girl aged 10 to 17 with multiple sclerosis.

This clonotype occurred a few times. The chain recombines TRBV9 with TRBJ2-5; a weak D match, TRBD2 (7 bases). The end of the DNA fits TRBJ2-7 better, so the J call may be wrong. Germline V gene lookup returns CDR1 SGDLS and CDR2 YYNGEE. There are 13 residues in the CDR3. In DNA form, the CDR3 reads TGTGCCAGCGGCTTAAATGGGGGGGCCGAGCAGTACTTC. It translates to CASGLNGGAEQYF.

The chain uses TRBV5-1 and TRBJ2-2, with 10 nucleotides matching TRBD2. Losses at the gene ends were 1 base for V and 4 bases for J; bases not matched to a gene: 7. Germline loops: CDR1 SGHRS, CDR2 YFSETQ. CDR3 length equals 17 residues. The CDR3 DNA reads TGCGCCAGCAGCTTGTCGGTAGCGGGAGGTGTCACCGGGGAGCTGTTTTTT. It codes for CASSLSVAGGVTGELFF.